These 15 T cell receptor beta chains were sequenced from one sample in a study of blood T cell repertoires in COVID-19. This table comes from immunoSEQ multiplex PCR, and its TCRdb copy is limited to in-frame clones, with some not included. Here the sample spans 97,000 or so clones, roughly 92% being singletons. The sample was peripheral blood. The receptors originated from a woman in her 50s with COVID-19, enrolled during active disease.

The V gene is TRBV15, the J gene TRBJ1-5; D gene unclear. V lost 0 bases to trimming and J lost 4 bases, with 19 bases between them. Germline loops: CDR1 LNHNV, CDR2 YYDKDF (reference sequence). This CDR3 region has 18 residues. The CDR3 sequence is CATSRDLSTGGVNQPQHF. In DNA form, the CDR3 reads TGTGCCACCAGCAGAGACCTCTCGACCGGCGGAGTGAATCAGCCCCAGCATTTT.

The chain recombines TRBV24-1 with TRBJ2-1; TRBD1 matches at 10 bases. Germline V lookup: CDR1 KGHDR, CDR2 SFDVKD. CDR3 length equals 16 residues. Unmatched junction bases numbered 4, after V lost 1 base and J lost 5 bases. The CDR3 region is CATSDFRDRGNNEQFF. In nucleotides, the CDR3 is TGTGCCACCAGTGATTTCCGGGACAGGGGAAACAATGAGCAGTTCTTC.

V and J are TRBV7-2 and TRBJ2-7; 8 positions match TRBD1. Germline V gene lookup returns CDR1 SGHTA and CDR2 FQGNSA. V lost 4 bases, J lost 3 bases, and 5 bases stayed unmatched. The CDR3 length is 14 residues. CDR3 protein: CASSSTGQVYEQYF. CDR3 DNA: TGTGCCAGCAGCTCTACGGGACAGGTCTACGAGCAGTACTTC.

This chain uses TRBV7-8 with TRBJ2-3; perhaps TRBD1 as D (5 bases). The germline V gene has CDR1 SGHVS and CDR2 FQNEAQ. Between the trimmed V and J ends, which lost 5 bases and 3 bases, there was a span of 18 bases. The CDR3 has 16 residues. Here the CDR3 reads CASSPLTARVTDTQYF. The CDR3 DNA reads TGTGCCAGCAGCCCCCTTACGGCCAGGGTTACAGATACGCAGTATTTT. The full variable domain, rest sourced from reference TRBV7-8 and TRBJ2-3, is GAGVSQSPRYKVAKRGQDVALRCDPISGHVSLFWYQQALGQGPEFLTYFQNEAQLDKSGLPSDRFFAERPEGSVSTLKIQRTQQEDSAVYLCASSPLTARVTDTQYFGPGTRLTVL.

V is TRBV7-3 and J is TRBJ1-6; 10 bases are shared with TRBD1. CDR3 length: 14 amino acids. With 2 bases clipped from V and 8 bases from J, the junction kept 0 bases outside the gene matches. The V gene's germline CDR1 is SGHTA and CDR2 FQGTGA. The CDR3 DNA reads TGTGCCAGCAGCTTAGGGACAGGGGATTCACCCCTCCACTTT. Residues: CASSLGTGDSPLHF.

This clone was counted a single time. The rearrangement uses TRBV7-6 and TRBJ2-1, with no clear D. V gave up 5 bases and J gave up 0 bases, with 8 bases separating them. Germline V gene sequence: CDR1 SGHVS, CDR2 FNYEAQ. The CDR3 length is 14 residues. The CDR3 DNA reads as TGTGCCAGCAGCCCCGTATCCTCCTACAATGAGCAGTTCTTC. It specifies CASSPVSSYNEQFF. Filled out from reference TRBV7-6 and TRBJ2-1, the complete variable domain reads GAGVSQSPRYKVTKRGQDVALRCDPISGHVSLYWYRQALGQGPEFLTYFNYEAQQDKSGLPNDRFSAERPEGSISTLTIQRTEQRDSAMYRCASSPVSSYNEQFFGPGTRLTVL.

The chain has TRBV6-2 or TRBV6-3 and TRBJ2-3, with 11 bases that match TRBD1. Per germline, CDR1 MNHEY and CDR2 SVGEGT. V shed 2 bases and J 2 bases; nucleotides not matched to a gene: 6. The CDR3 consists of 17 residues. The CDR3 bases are TGTGCCAGCAGTTACGGGGGTGGACAGGGGGCCACAGATACGCAGTATTTT. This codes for CASSYGGGQGATDTQYF.

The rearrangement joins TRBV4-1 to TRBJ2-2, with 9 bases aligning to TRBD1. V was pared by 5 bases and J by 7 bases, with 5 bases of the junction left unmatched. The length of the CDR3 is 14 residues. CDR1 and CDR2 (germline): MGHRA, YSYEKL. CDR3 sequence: CASSTGGADGELFF. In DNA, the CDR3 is TGCGCCAGCAGCACAGGGGGCGCAGACGGGGAGCTGTTTTTT.

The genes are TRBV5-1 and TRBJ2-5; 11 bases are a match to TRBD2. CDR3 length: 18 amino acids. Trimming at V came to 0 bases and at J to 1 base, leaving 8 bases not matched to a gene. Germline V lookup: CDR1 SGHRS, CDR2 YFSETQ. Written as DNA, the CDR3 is TGCGCCAGCAGCTTGGCGACCCGGCTAGCGGGGGGCCAAGAGACCCAGTACTTC. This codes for CASSLATRLAGGQETQYF.

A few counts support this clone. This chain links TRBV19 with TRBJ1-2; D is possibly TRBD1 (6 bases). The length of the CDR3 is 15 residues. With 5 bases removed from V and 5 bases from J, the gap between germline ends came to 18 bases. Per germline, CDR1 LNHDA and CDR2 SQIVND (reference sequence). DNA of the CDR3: TGTGCCAGTAGTCCTTGGGGGCAGGGGAGTTATGGCTACACCTTC. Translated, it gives CASSPWGQGSYGYTF.

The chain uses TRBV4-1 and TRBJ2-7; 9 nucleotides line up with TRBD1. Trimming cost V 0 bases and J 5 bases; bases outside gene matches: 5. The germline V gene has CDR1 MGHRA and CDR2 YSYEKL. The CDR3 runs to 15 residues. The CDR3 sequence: CASSQDGQGWDEQYF. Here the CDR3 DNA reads TGCGCCAGCAGCCAAGATGGACAGGGGTGGGACGAGCAGTACTTC.

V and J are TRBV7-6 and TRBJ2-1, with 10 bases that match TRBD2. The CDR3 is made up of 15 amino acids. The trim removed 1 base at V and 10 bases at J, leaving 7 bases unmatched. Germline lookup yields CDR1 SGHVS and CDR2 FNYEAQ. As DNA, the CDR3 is TGTGCCAGCAGCTTAGAGCGAGCGGGGGGGCAGGAGCAGTTCTTC. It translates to CASSLERAGGQEQFF.

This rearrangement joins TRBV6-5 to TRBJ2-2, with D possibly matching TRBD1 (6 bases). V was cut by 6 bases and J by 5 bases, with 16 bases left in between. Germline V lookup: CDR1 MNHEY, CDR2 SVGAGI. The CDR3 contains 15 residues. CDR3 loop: CASRAGTIGTGELFF. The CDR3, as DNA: TGTGCCAGCAGGGCCGGGACAATTGGGACCGGGGAGCTGTTTTTT.

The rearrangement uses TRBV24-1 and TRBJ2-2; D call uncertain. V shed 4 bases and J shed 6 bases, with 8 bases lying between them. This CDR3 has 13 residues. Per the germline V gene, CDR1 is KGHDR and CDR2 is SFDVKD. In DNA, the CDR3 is TGTGCCACCAGTGACTCCGTAGCCGGGGAGCTGTTTTTT. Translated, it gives CATSDSVAGELFF.

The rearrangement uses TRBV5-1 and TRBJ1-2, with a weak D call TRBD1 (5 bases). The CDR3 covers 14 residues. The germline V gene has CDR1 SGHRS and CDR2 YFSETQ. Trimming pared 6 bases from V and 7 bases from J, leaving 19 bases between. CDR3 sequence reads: CASNPQGRASGYTF. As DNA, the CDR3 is TGCGCCAGCAACCCCCAGGGTAGGGCTAGTGGCTACACCTTC. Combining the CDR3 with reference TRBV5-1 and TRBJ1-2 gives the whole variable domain KAGVTQTPRYLIKTRGQQVTLSCSPISGHRSVSWYQQTPGQGLQFLFEYFSETQRNKGNFPGRFSGRQFSNSRSEMNVSTLELGDSALYLCASNPQGRASGYTFGSGTRLTVV.